This entry describes one T cell receptor beta chain. Its antigen remains unknown. The sample carries other DNA sequences with the same CDR3. Profiled with immunoSEQ multiplex PCR; TCRdb holds only in-frame clones, not every one. The table has fewer than 90,000 clones, 89% seen once. The sample belongs to a study of OX40 agonist ivuxolimab in advanced cancers. About the research overall: Patients enrolled in dose escalation were diagnosed with hepatocellular carcinoma, melanoma, renal cell or head and neck cancer. General study results and limits: Among the least clonally expanded were partial responders at 0.1-3.0 mg/kg.

The J segment lost 8 bases and the V segment lost 0 bases, leaving 15 bases of the junction unmatched. This CDR3 spans 16 amino acids. Germline-derived CDR1 and CDR2 are GTSNPN and SVGIG (reference sequence). Patients with autoimmune history or systemic immunosuppression were excluded. The sample in question was CD4+ or CD8+ T cells sorted from blood, obtained in a trial of the OX40 agonist ivuxolimab. V and J are TRBV30 and TRBJ1-2; 7 nucleotides agree with TRBD1. This clonotype originated in an adult with an advanced solid tumor such as melanoma, head and neck, liver or kidney cancer. The CDR3 here is CAWSVLHRGGVGGYTF. The CDR3 DNA follows: TGTGCCTGGAGTGTACTCCACAGGGGAGGGGTTGGGGGCTACACCTTC.